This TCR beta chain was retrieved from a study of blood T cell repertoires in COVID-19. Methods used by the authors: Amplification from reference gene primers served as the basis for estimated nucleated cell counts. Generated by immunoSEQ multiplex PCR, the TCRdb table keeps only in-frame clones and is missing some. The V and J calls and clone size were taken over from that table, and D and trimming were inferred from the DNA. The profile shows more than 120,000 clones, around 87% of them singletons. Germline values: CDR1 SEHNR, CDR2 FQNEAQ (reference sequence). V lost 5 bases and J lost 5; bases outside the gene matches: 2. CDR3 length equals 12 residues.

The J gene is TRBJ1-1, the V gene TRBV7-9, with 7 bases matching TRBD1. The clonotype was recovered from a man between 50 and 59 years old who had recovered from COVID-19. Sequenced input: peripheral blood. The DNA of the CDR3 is TGTGCCAGCAGCAACAGGGGAACTGAAGCTTTCTTT. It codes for CASSNRGTEAFF.